Following are 7 T cell receptor beta chains from one sample sequenced in a study of cytomegalovirus exposure and HLA in healthy donors. A multiplex PCR was run with 60 Vbeta primers and 13 Jbeta primers. Some clones are missing from TCRdb's copy, which holds only in-frame ones; the method was immunoSEQ multiplex PCR. The table records approximately 110,000 clones, 77% of them present only once. The sample consisted of PBMCs. The receptors shown here come from a woman aged 40 to 50 in good health and CMV-seropositive.

The chain employs TRBV4-1 and TRBJ2-4, with 9 bases fitting TRBD1. CDR3 size: 16 residues. The V segment lost 3 bases and the J segment 7 bases; nucleotides outside the gene matches: 10. The germline V gene has CDR1 MGHRA and CDR2 YSYEKL. CDR3 in amino acids: CASSQDPTGGENIQYF. The CDR3 nucleotides read TGCGCCAGCAGCCAGGACCCGACAGGGGGGGAGAACATTCAGTACTTC.

Only a few counts were recorded for this clone. An end of the junction differs from the germline gene, which may be a read error. The J gene is TRBJ1-2, the V gene TRBV29-1, with D possibly TRBD1 on 6 matching bases. Germline V gene data show CDR1 as SQVTM and CDR2 as ANQGSEA. The CDR3 consists of 8 residues. CDR3 in DNA: TGCAGCGTTGGCGACAGGTGGTTC. This sequence encodes CSVGDRWF.

CDR3 DNA: TGTGCCAGCAGCTGGACAGTTAGCACAGATACGCAGTATTTT. Translating gives CASSWTVSTDTQYF. The chain employs TRBV5-5 and TRBJ2-3; tentatively, D is TRBD1 (6 bases). The V and J ends lost 3 bases and 0 bases respectively, with 8 bases between them. This CDR3 has 14 residues. The germline gives CDR1 SGHKS, CDR2 YYEKEE (reference sequence).

The CDR3 region has the DNA TGTGCCAGCAGTTTACAGGGGGCAAAGCCCCAGCATTTT. Protein: CASSLQGAKPQHF. The gene calls are TRBV2 and TRBJ1-5; 9 nucleotides line up with TRBD1. V lost 5 bases and J lost 8; bases outside the gene matches: 4. The V gene's germline CDR1 is SNHLY and CDR2 FYNNEI. The CDR3 is 13 residues long.

The J gene is TRBJ1-4, the V gene TRBV18, with TRBD1 as a possible D gene (6 bases). Germline V gene lookup returns CDR1 KGHSH and CDR2 LQKENI. The CDR3 is 15 amino acids. The ends were cut back, 6 bases at V and 9 bases at J, with 20 bases in the middle. Here the CDR3 DNA reads TGTGCCAGCTCCCCTCGCAGGGGCTCTACGAAAAAACTGTTTTTT. Translation: CASSPRRGSTKKLFF.

The chain carries TRBV19 and TRBJ2-2, with a weak D call TRBD1 (5 bases). CDR1 is LNHDA, CDR2 SQIVND, per germline (reference sequence). Deletions cut 5 bases from V and 7 bases from J, with 20 bases between. The CDR3 sequence is 16 residues long. The CDR3 is CASSLQVGQGSGELFF. As DNA, the CDR3 is TGTGCCAGTAGTCTTCAGGTTGGGCAGGGTAGCGGGGAGCTGTTTTTT. Full variable domain (missing parts from reference TRBV19 and TRBJ2-2): DGGITQSPKYLFRKEGQNVTLSCEQNLNHDAMYWYRQDPGQGLRLIYYSQIVNDFQKGDIAEGYSVSREKKESFPLTVTSAQKNPTAFYLCASSLQVGQGSGELFFGEGSRLTVL.

This CDR3 is CASNGVNSNQPQHF. CDR3 nucleotides: TGTGCCAGCAACGGGGTTAATAGCAATCAGCCCCAGCATTTT. The chain recombines TRBV2 with TRBJ1-5, with D uncertain. CDR3 size: 14 residues. Between the trimmed V and J ends, which lost 7 bases and 0 bases, there was a span of 10 bases. The germline V gene has CDR1 SNHLY and CDR2 FYNNEI.